The 10 T cell receptor beta chains given below trace back to one sample, sequenced in a study of blood T cell repertoires in COVID-19. Method: immunoSEQ multiplex PCR; TCRdb's copy keeps in-frame clones and lacks some. The top ten clones hold just under 6.5% of a sample with hundreds of thousands of clones, 80% to 90% of them seen once. The sequenced material came from peripheral blood. The receptors derive from a woman between 50 and 59 years old with COVID-19, enrolled during active disease.

Here the CDR3 reads CAINKGAREGTDTQYF. As DNA, the CDR3 is TGTGCCATCAATAAGGGGGCGCGGGAAGGCACAGATACGCAGTATTTT. This chain joins TRBV10-3 and TRBJ2-3; possible D gene TRBD1, 7 bases. This CDR3 is built from 16 residues. V lost 7 bases and J 1 base, leaving 18 bases between the germline ends. From germline, CDR1 is ENHRY and CDR2 SYGVKD.

The chain combines TRBV6-5 with TRBJ1-6; maybe TRBD1 (6 bases). There are 14 residues in the CDR3. The V gene lost 5 bases and the J gene lost 7 bases, with 12 bases spanning the gap. Germline V gene sequence: CDR1 MNHEY, CDR2 SVGAGI. The CDR3 sequence: CASSKGVWNSPLHF. CDR3 DNA sequence: TGTGCCAGCAGTAAGGGGGTATGGAATTCACCCCTCCACTTT.

This clone has a single count. The chain combines TRBV5-6 with TRBJ2-2, with 7 bases lining up with TRBD2. The CDR3 loop spans 16 amino acids. V lost 6 bases and J lost 8; bases outside the gene matches: 16. Germline CDR1 is SGHDT and CDR2 is YYEEEE. The CDR3 region is CASTLRAGRVKGELFF. In nucleotides, the CDR3 is TGTGCCAGCACCCTTCGAGCGGGGAGGGTTAAGGGGGAGCTGTTTTTT.

CDR3 bases: TGTGCTAGTGGTTTGGCCCGACAGGGGGCTAGGTATGGCTACACCTTC. The encoded protein is CASGLARQGARYGYTF. The chain carries TRBV12-5 and TRBJ1-2; 10 positions agree with TRBD1. Germline CDR1 reads LGHNT; CDR2 reads FRNRAP. The CDR3 is 16 amino acids. V lost 1 base and J lost 5; bases outside the gene matches: 7.

This clone was seen more than once but under ten times. The CDR3 nucleotides read TGTGCCAGCAGTTTACTAGCGTTGGAGCAGTTCTTC. This sequence encodes CASSLLALEQFF. This chain joins TRBV6-5 and TRBJ2-1; the match to TRBD2 covers 7 bases. The V gene end was trimmed by 4 bases and the J gene end by 10 bases; junction bases not matched to a gene: 4. The CDR3 totals 12 residues. The germline V gene has CDR1 MNHEY and CDR2 SVGAGI.

The chain has TRBV11-3 and TRBJ2-1; tentative D call: TRBD1 (6 bases). CDR3 length: 16 amino acids. Germline V CDR1 and CDR2: SGHNT, YENEEA. Deletions cut 1 base from V and 7 bases from J, with 17 bases between. For the CDR3, the DNA is TGTGCCAGCAGCTTAGTTTCCGGAAAAGGGGGTAATGAGCAGTTCTTC. Translating it yields CASSLVSGKGGNEQFF.

The V gene is TRBV30, the J gene TRBJ2-5, with 9 bases fitting TRBD1. The trim removed 5 bases at V and 5 bases at J, leaving 6 bases unmatched. From germline, CDR1 is GTSNPN and CDR2 SVGIG (reference sequence). The CDR3 spans 13 residues. Here the CDR3 DNA reads TGTGCCTGGGGAAGGGACAGGGATGAGACCCAGTACTTC. Its protein is CAWGRDRDETQYF.

The chain employs TRBV5-6 and TRBJ1-3; no clear D. Deletions cut 4 bases from V and 1 base from J, with 6 bases between. CDR1 is SGHDT, CDR2 YYEEEE, per germline. This CDR3 has 13 amino acids. The CDR3 reads CASSLLSGNTIYF. The DNA for the CDR3 is TGTGCCAGCAGCCTTCTGTCTGGAAACACCATATATTTT.

This clone was counted once. At the DNA level, this CDR3 is encoded by other sequences in the same sample as well. This rearrangement joins TRBV5-1 to TRBJ2-5; the match to TRBD1 covers 7 bases. Germline CDR1 is SGHRS and CDR2 is YFSETQ. After removal of 3 bases from V and 1 base from J, the junction contained 3 bases not matched to a gene. This CDR3 comprises 14 residues. CDR3 nucleotide sequence: TGCGCCAGCAGCTACGCAGGGGGCCAAGAGACCCAGTACTTC. Amino acids: CASSYAGGQETQYF. Full variable domain (remainder filled in from reference TRBV5-1 and TRBJ2-5): KAGVTQTPRYLIKTRGQQVTLSCSPISGHRSVSWYQQTPGQGLQFLFEYFSETQRNKGNFPGRFSGRQFSNSRSEMNVSTLELGDSALYLCASSYAGGQETQYFGPGTRLLVL.

This chain joins TRBV30 and TRBJ2-3; 7 positions match TRBD2. The germline CDR1 and CDR2 sequences are GTSNPN and SVGIG (reference sequence). With 0 bases clipped from V and 8 bases from J, the junction kept 8 bases outside the gene matches. The CDR3 length is 14 residues. The CDR3: CAWSVLSGEGTQYF. The CDR3 DNA reads TGTGCCTGGAGTGTACTGTCGGGGGAGGGTACGCAGTATTTT.